Each of the 27 T cell receptor beta chains below was sequenced from the same sample in a study of shared T cell receptors in the human thymus. Produced via immunoSEQ multiplex PCR; TCRdb's table is partial and in-frame only. Here the sample spans roughly 560,000 clones, approximately 80% being singletons. In addition, the sample was reused for a study of human thymus T cells.

Input material: thymocytes. Source of these receptors: a boy in the first two years of life with a congenital heart defect.

The chain combines TRBV5-6 with TRBJ1-2; weak D call: TRBD1 (6 bases). Germline assignment: CDR1 SGHDT and CDR2 YYEEEE. This CDR3 spans 17 amino acids. V was pared by 0 bases and J by 1 base, with 16 bases between. CDR3 DNA: TGTGCCAGCAGCTTGGTTTCCCGGGGGGCAATTAACTATGGCTACACCTTC. Protein sequence: CASSLVSRGAINYGYTF.

V and J are TRBV4-3 and TRBJ2-1; D is perhaps TRBD2 (5 bases). The CDR3 runs to 13 residues. Germline V gives CDR1 LGHNA, CDR2 YSLEER. Trimming removed 1 base from V and 9 bases from J, with 10 bases in between. The CDR3: CASSQGAEGEQFF. As DNA, the CDR3 is TGCGCCAGCAGCCAAGGCGCCGAGGGTGAGCAGTTCTTC.

The chain is built from TRBV10-1 and TRBJ2-3; no clear D gene. The CDR3 has 12 amino acids. The V and J ends lost 9 bases and 0 bases respectively, with 7 bases between them. The germline gives CDR1 WNHNN, CDR2 SYGVQD (reference sequence). The CDR3 here is CARCSSTDTQYF. In DNA, the CDR3 is TGCGCCAGATGTTCTAGCACAGATACGCAGTATTTT.

This chain links TRBV14 with TRBJ2-3, with D hard to call. V was pared by 6 bases and J by 1 base, with 11 bases between. This CDR3 region has 14 residues. Germline V CDR1 and CDR2: SGHDN, FVKESK. CDR3 coding DNA: TGTGCCAGCAGAATGTCGACTGGCACAGATACGCAGTATTTT. Encoded protein: CASRMSTGTDTQYF. The whole variable domain, remainder taken from reference TRBV14 and TRBJ2-3, is EAGVTQFPSHSVIEKGQTVTLRCDPISGHDNLYWYRRVMGKEIKFLLHFVKESKQDESGMPNNRFLAERTGGTYSTLKVQPAELEDSGVYFCASRMSTGTDTQYFGPGTRLTVL.

The V call is TRBV11-2, the J call TRBJ2-7; D not certain. The CDR3 loop spans 16 amino acids. CDR1 SGHAT and CDR2 FQNNGV come from the germline V gene. V was trimmed by 1 base and J by 2 bases, leaving 15 bases between them. The CDR3 sequence is CASSLAPVRLTYEQYF. The CDR3 DNA reads as TGTGCCAGCAGCTTAGCCCCGGTGCGCCTTACCTACGAGCAGTACTTC.

The V and J genes are TRBV5-4 and TRBJ1-1; D unresolved. Trimming removed 4 bases at V and 1 base at J, with 8 bases between. The germline V gene encodes CDR1 SGHNT and CDR2 YYREEE (reference sequence). This CDR3 region has 13 residues. DNA of the CDR3: TGTGCCAGCAGCCGCGGCACGAACACTGAAGCTTTCTTT. Residues: CASSRGTNTEAFF.

The rearrangement joins TRBV27 to TRBJ1-2, with 7 positions matching TRBD1. The CDR3 runs to 14 residues. The junction had 10 bases not matched to a gene; V was cut back by 4 bases and J by 8 bases. Germline CDR1 MNHEY, CDR2 SMNVEV (reference sequence). The CDR3 DNA follows: TGTGCCAGCAGTTCCGACAGGGCTCGTAGCGGCTACACCTTC. This sequence encodes CASSSDRARSGYTF.

V and J are TRBV6-5 and TRBJ1-3; possible D gene TRBD1, 6 bases. Germline CDR1 is MNHEY and CDR2 is SVGAGI. Between the trimmed V and J ends, which lost 2 bases and 2 bases, there was a span of 10 bases. This CDR3 has 15 amino acids. DNA of the CDR3: TGTGCCAGCAGTTACGGCAGGGGAGCTGGAAACACCATATATTTT. This translates into CASSYGRGAGNTIYF.

The chain recombines TRBV29-1 with TRBJ2-1; 13 bases fit TRBD2. The junction had 12 bases not matched to a gene; V was cut back by 2 bases and J by 8 bases. The CDR3 length is 17 residues. CDR1 is SQVTM, CDR2 ANQGSEA, per germline. CDR3 DNA sequence: TGCAGCGTTGAAACTAGCGGGAGGGCCGTTAATTTACATGAGCAGTTCTTC. It is translated as CSVETSGRAVNLHEQFF.

The chain uses TRBV9 and TRBJ2-1; 9 positions agree with TRBD2. CDR1 is SGDLS and CDR2 is YYNGEE in the germline V gene. V shed 4 bases, J shed 3 bases, and the junction held 11 bases outside the gene matches. This CDR3 has 17 amino acids. DNA of the CDR3: TGTGCCAGCAGCCCGAGGGGGCGGGAGGGGAGCTACAATGAGCAGTTCTTC. Residues: CASSPRGREGSYNEQFF.

The chain carries TRBV28 and TRBJ2-1; D is ambiguous. The CDR3 covers 15 residues. Germline V CDR1 and CDR2: MDHEN, SYDVKM. The V gene lost 4 bases and the J gene lost 8 bases, with 18 bases spanning the gap. CDR3 nucleotide sequence: TGTGCCAGCAGTTCTGAGATAATCAAAAGCGATGAGCAGTTCTTC. Translating gives CASSSEIIKSDEQFF.

CDR3 amino acids: CSVEDRTSGAYEQYF. The CDR3 DNA sequence: TGCAGCGTTGAAGATCGGACTAGCGGGGCCTACGAGCAGTACTTC. The chain couples TRBV29-1 to TRBJ2-7; 12 nucleotides line up with TRBD2. The germline V gene encodes CDR1 SQVTM and CDR2 ANQGSEA. The trim removed 0 bases at V and 2 bases at J, leaving 2 bases unmatched. CDR3 size: 15 residues.

This clone was seen a few times. The chain is built from TRBV11-2 and TRBJ1-1; possible D gene TRBD1, 6 bases. With 7 bases removed from V and 1 base from J, the gap between germline ends came to 19 bases. Per the germline V gene, CDR1 is SGHAT and CDR2 is FQNNGV. This CDR3 has 16 amino acids. The CDR3 DNA reads TGTGCCAGCACCTCAGGTGGGGGCGGTAAGAACACTGAAGCTTTCTTT. Its translation is CASTSGGGGKNTEAFF.

J is TRBJ2-1 and V is TRBV10-3; D might be TRBD2 (5 bases). Germline V gene sequence: CDR1 ENHRY, CDR2 SYGVKD. V shed 9 bases and J shed 5 bases, with 17 bases lying between them. This CDR3 has 14 residues. This CDR3 is CAIAMKLLDNEQFF. The CDR3 coding sequence is TGTGCCATAGCAATGAAACTACTAGACAATGAGCAGTTCTTC.

This sequence joins TRBV4-2 and TRBJ2-5, with 12 bases identical to TRBD2. The CDR3 loop spans 18 amino acids. The germline CDR1 and CDR2 sequences are LGHNA and YNFKEQ. Trimming removed 0 bases from V and 3 bases from J; junction bases left unmatched: 8. The CDR3 loop is CASSQDLLAGGVEETQYF. The CDR3 DNA is TGTGCCAGCAGCCAAGATTTGCTAGCGGGAGGGGTAGAAGAGACCCAGTACTTC.

V gene TRBV7-9 combines with J gene TRBJ2-7; tentative D call: TRBD2 (6 bases). Trimming took 9 bases from V and 6 from J, leaving 15 bases between them. The CDR3 spans 12 residues. Looked up from germline, CDR1 is SEHNR and CDR2 is FQNEAQ (reference sequence). As DNA, the CDR3 is TGTGCCAGTCGCCCCAGCGGGTCCGAGCAGTACTTC. This gives the protein CASRPSGSEQYF.

This clone has only a few counts. The chain is built from TRBV19 and TRBJ1-4; no firm D call. CDR1 and CDR2 from the germline V gene are LNHDA and SQIVND (reference sequence). This CDR3 comprises 14 residues. V was clipped by 3 bases and J by 3 bases, with 8 bases between them. CDR3 region: CASSIWGANEKLFF. CDR3 DNA sequence: TGTGCCAGTAGTATTTGGGGAGCTAATGAAAAACTGTTTTTT.

The table lists this clone with a few counts. V and J are TRBV6-6 and TRBJ2-3, with D maybe TRBD2 (6 bases). Germline V gene sequence: CDR1 MNHNY, CDR2 SVGAGI (reference sequence). The CDR3 consists of 16 residues. V dropped 3 bases and J dropped 1 base, with 14 bases sitting between them. CDR3 nucleotide sequence: TGTGCCAGCAGTTATCGAGTAGCGGACCGCACAGATACGCAGTATTTT. Translated, it gives CASSYRVADRTDTQYF.

The chain recombines TRBV9 with TRBJ2-2, with 10 bases lining up with TRBD1. V trimming: 2 bases; J trimming: 7 bases; junction bases outside the gene matches: 8. The CDR3 runs 16 residues. The germline CDR1 and CDR2 sequences are SGDLS and YYNGEE. The CDR3: CASSVGQGEEGGELFF. The CDR3 bases are TGTGCCAGCAGCGTCGGACAGGGGGAGGAGGGCGGGGAGCTGTTTTTT.

This chain uses TRBV6-5 with TRBJ2-7; the match to TRBD1 covers 7 bases. Germline CDR1 reads MNHEY; CDR2 reads SVGAGI. V dropped 4 bases and J dropped 4; count of bases not matched to a gene: 7. This CDR3 is built from 14 residues. The CDR3 bases are TGTGCCAGCAGTTTTTCCGGGACAGAGTACGAGCAGTACTTC. As protein: CASSFSGTEYEQYF.

The rearrangement links TRBV4-3 to TRBJ2-4; unclear D gene. Germline values: CDR1 LGHNA, CDR2 YSLEER. The CDR3 sequence is 15 residues long. V was trimmed by 0 bases and J by 1 base, leaving 7 bases between them. CDR3 sequence (DNA): TGCGCCAGCAGCCAAGATCACAGCGCCAAAAACATTCAGTACTTC. The encoded protein is CASSQDHSAKNIQYF.

This clone appeared once. The chain uses TRBV19 and TRBJ2-7; 8 bases agree with TRBD1. The germline gives CDR1 LNHDA, CDR2 SQIVND (reference sequence). Trimming cost V 3 bases and J 0 bases; bases outside gene matches: 10. The CDR3 length is 17 residues. The CDR3 protein is CASSMAGGFPSSYEQYF. The CDR3 DNA follows: TGTGCCAGTAGTATGGCAGGGGGCTTCCCTAGCTCCTACGAGCAGTACTTC. Filled out from reference TRBV19 and TRBJ2-7, the complete variable domain reads DGGITQSPKYLFRKEGQNVTLSCEQNLNHDAMYWYRQDPGQGLRLIYYSQIVNDFQKGDIAEGYSVSREKKESFPLTVTSAQKNPTAFYLCASSMAGGFPSSYEQYFGPGTRLTVT.

The chain couples TRBV4-3 to TRBJ2-7, with 13 bases matching TRBD2. The CDR3 extends over 17 amino acids. V dropped 0 bases and J dropped 5; count of bases not matched to a gene: 7. Germline assignment: CDR1 LGHNA and CDR2 YSLEER. CDR3 coding DNA: TGCGCCAGCAGCCAAGAGGGGACTAGCGGGAAAGAGAACGAGCAGTACTTC. Amino acid sequence: CASSQEGTSGKENEQYF.

This sequence joins TRBV12-2 and TRBJ1-2; the table gives TRBD1 as D, unverified against the DNA. TRBV12-2 is designated a pseudogene. The CDR3 contains 16 residues. Written as DNA, the CDR3 is TGTGCAAGTCGCTTATTTCAGACAGGGAATAACTATGGCTACACCTTC. Translating it yields CASRLFQTGNNYGYTF.

In regard to this clone: The junction differs from germline at one of its ends, possibly a read error. The rearrangement joins TRBV7-7 to TRBJ2-3; tentatively, D is TRBD1 (6 bases). In germline, CDR1 is SSHAT, CDR2 FNYEAQ (reference sequence). The CDR3 has 14 residues. The CDR3 coding sequence is TGTGCTAGCAGCTTTAGGGGGTTCACAGATACGCAGTATTTT. It specifies CASSFRGFTDTQYF.

The gene calls are TRBV5-6 and TRBJ1-4, with 7 positions matching TRBD1. Germline V gene lookup returns CDR1 SGHDT and CDR2 YYEEEE. With 7 bases clipped from V and 11 bases from J, the junction kept 14 bases outside the gene matches. This CDR3 has 14 amino acids. The DNA for the CDR3 is TGTGCCAGCGGAATTTCGGGACAGTCTAGGAAACTGTTTTTT. This gives the protein CASGISGQSRKLFF.

The chain links TRBV4-2 to TRBJ2-5, with D possibly TRBD2 on 6 matching bases. The CDR3 sequence is 16 residues long. CDR1 LGHNA and CDR2 YNFKEQ come from the germline V gene. Deletions cut 4 bases from V and 5 bases from J, with 20 bases between. Here the CDR3 DNA reads TGTGCCAGCAGCCTTAAGCCTAGCGCAAGAACGGAGACCCAGTACTTC. It yields the protein CASSLKPSARTETQYF.